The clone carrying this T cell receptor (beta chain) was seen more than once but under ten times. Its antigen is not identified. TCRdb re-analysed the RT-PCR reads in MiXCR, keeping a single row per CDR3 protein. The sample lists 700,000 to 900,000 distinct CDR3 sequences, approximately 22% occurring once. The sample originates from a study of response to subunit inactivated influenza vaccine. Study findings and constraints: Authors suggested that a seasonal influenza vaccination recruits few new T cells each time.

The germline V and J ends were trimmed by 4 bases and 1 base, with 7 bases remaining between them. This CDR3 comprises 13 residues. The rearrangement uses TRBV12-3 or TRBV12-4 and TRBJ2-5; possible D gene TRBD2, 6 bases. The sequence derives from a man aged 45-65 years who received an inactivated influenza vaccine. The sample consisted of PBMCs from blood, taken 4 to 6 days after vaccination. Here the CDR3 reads CASSWRAQETQYF. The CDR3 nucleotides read TGTGCCAGCAGTTGGAGGGCCCAAGAGACCCAGTACTTC.